The following is a T cell receptor (beta chain) sequence with its context. These data belong to a study of blood T cell repertoires in COVID-19. The CDR3 has 17 amino acids. Germline values: CDR1 SGHRS, CDR2 YFSETQ. V was trimmed by 2 bases and J by 6 bases, leaving 18 bases between them. Libraries were prepared by immunoSEQ multiplex PCR; TCRdb keeps only in-frame clonotypes and omits some of them. The sample contains around 250,000 clones, around 87% of which appear only once. This rearrangement joins TRBV5-1 to TRBJ1-6, with D perhaps TRBD1 (5 bases). The receptor was derived from a woman aged 70 to 79 with active or convalescent COVID-19. Sequenced: peripheral blood. CDR3 in amino acids: CASSFDLGRDFNSPLHF. The CDR3 coding sequence is TGCGCCAGCAGCTTCGATTTGGGGAGGGACTTTAATTCACCCCTCCACTTT.